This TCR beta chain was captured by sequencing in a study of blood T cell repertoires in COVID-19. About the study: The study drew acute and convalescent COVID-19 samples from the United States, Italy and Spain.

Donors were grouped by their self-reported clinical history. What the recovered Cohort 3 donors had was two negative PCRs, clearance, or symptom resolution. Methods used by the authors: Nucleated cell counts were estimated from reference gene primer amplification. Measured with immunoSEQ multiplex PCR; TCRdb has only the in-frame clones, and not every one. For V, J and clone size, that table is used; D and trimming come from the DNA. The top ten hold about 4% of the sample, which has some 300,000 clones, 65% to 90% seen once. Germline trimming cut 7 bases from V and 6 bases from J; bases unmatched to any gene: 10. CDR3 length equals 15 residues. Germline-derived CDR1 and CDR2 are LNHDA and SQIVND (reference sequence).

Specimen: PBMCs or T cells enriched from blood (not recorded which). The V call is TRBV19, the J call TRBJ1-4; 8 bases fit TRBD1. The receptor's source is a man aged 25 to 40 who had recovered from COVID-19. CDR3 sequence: CASTYRTGTYEKLFF. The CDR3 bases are TGTGCCAGTACCTACCGGACAGGGACCTATGAAAAACTGTTTTTT.